This T cell receptor (beta chain) stems from a study of identical twins (dated by TCRdb to the mid-2010s). Some background on the complete study: The study deep-sequenced TCR alpha and beta repertoires from monozygotic twins, unrelated adults of various ages and cord blood to test whether fetal clonotypes persist. Replicate twin experiments were performed at different times using different library preparation protocols to rule out contamination.

On the study overall, not on this receptor specifically: Compared with coincidental sharing between unrelated individuals, out-of-frame TCR alpha sequences shared between twins had an excess of sequences with low generation probability. Invariant T cells such as MAIT and iNKT could partly confound zero-insertion analyses, although diverse VJ usage argued against such confounding for most clonotypes. Because the same donors could not be followed over many years, the conclusions depended on cross-sectional statistical analysis. A weaker excess of twin sharing was found in beta out-of-frame sequences because the signal-to-noise ratio was lowered by fewer shared sequences. In monozygotic twins, out-of-frame TCR alpha sharing was systematically underestimated by recombination models, although the models agreed with sharing between unrelated individuals. Fewer insertions were carried by abundant cord blood beta clonotypes; a weaker similar trend was observed in young adult naive repertoires, while no such trend was observed in memory repertoires.

Receptors were amplified or captured by 5' RACE. TCRdb lists the instrument as Illumina HiSeq 2000. Template switching introduced a universal primer binding site; the final cDNA contained a unique molecular identifier, enabling accurate counting of TCR cDNA molecules. Specific primers in the conserved constant-segment region were used to synthesize first-strand cDNA for TCR alpha and beta chains. To control for contamination, every cDNA library was double barcoded, receiving both a SMART-Mk sample barcode and Illumina barcodes. TruSeq adapter sequences, together with Illumina sample barcodes, were added in two successive PCR steps. The Illumina HiSeq platform was used with custom primers to sequence TCR alpha and beta cDNA libraries. As for the authors' bioinformatics: MiGEC processed the raw reads to extract unique molecular identifiers, while MiXCR was used to determine the CDR3 positions. Recombination models were inferred per individual with the repgenHMM and IGoR tools using an EM algorithm. Shared clonotypes were analyzed with the tcR package in R, and sharing was normalized by the product of cloneset sizes. To study raw recombination free of thymic and clonal selection effects, out-of-frame nonproductive sequences were analyzed. TCRdb reran the public reads through fastp at Q25 and MiXCR, keeping productive beta chains. A single entry per CDR3 protein holds the most common genes and DNA from its merged rows. TCRdb's processing, not the authors' own work, is the source of the V and J calls. The sample table holds about 530,000 distinct CDR3 sequences, of which roughly 15% were seen once. The ten biggest clones cover more than 0.4% of the sample.

Regarding this clonotype: Its specific antigen is unknown. The input lacks base qualities; no much larger clone sits a single base away.

V and J lose 0 bases and 8 bases, and a span of 16 bases separates them. The CDR3 contains 15 residues, cysteine and phenylalanine counted. The retained sequence is limited to the CDR3, 45 bases, with the frame set at the first base. The germline V gene provides CDR1 SGHRS and CDR2 YFSETQ. Only healthy Caucasian donors were included. The twin cohort consisted of three pairs of female monozygotic twins, all aged about 18 to 29 years. CD4+ and CD8+ T cell populations were isolated with positive isolation kits from Invitrogen. These same records also appear under a second study, on yellow fever vaccine responses in identical twins. According to the second study: According to the authors, the vaccine-induced T cell response in identical twins seemed to be partly convergent and partly specific to each individual. Focusing on identical twins, the study followed the T cell clones that responded to the vaccine, and did so with precision.

Rearrangement joined TRBV5-1 to TRBJ2-3; TRBD2 might be the D gene, on 6 matching bases. What was sequenced was CD4+ T cells sorted from blood. The origin of this receptor is a woman younger than 30 in good health. The CDR3 reads as follows: CASSLVSSWGGTQYF. The DNA sequence follows: TGCGCCAGCAGCTTGGTTTCCAGTTGGGGAGGTACGCAGTATTTT.